The clone carrying this TCR beta chain has just a few counts. What it binds is unknown. Other DNA sequences in the sample encode the same CDR3. This sample was included in a study of Ad26.COV2.S vaccination and SARS-CoV-2 variants. Here immunoSEQ multiplex PCR was the method, and the copy in TCRdb shows in-frame clones only, minus some. Of some 300,000 clones in the sample, about 86% were seen once. As to treatment: roughly 19 received Ad26.COV2.S at low or high dose, single or two shots; roughly 5 received placebo; per-sample allocation not given. Day 63 after the first injection of vaccine or placebo was the sampling time. Aged 18-55 years, donor was enrolled in Boston around 2020. Study observations and caveats: There was reportedly substantial breadth in spike-specific CD8+ and CD4+ T cell responses after vaccination. The study found similar non-spike TCR breadth in vaccine and placebo recipients.

The source material was peripheral blood, sampled in a trial of Ad26.COV2.S vaccine versus placebo. The sequence was obtained from a person aged 18-60 years who received the Ad26.COV2.S COVID-19 vaccine or a placebo.

The CDR3 DNA is TGTGCCAGCAGCCAGGGTTCTGGAAACACCATATATTTT. It specifies CASSQGSGNTIYF. The chain couples TRBV3-1 (or the pseudogene TRBV3-2) to TRBJ1-3; D ambiguous. Germline CDR1 LGHDT, CDR2 YNNKEL (reference sequence). This CDR3 has 13 residues. Trimming removed 3 bases from V and 1 base from J, with 4 bases in between.